These 11 T cell receptor beta chains share one sample of origin, sequenced in a study of siplizumab effects on memory and regulatory T cells. Clones were read by immunoSEQ multiplex PCR, and TCRdb kept only the in-frame ones, dropping some. The profile shows fewer than 120,000 clones, more than 90% of them singletons. The sequencing sample was made of CD4+ T cells sorted from blood. The receptors stem from a human donor in good health.

This chain uses TRBV11-3 with TRBJ2-5; D gene ambiguous. CDR3 size: 13 residues. Germline V gives CDR1 SGHNT, CDR2 YENEEA. The ends were cut back, 6 bases at V and 4 bases at J, with 12 bases in the middle. CDR3 loop: CASSPTGRETQYF. The CDR3 coding sequence is TGTGCCAGCAGTCCGACGGGTCGAGAGACCCAGTACTTC.

This rearrangement joins TRBV7-9 to TRBJ2-7; possibly TRBD2 for D (5 bases). Trimming left V 0 bases short and J 8 bases short, with 17 bases between. The CDR3 sequence is 15 residues long. From germline, CDR1 is SEHNR and CDR2 FQNEAQ (reference sequence). CDR3 loop: CASSLAVGNPPKQYF. The DNA of the CDR3 is TGTGCCAGCAGCTTAGCCGTCGGGAACCCCCCTAAGCAGTACTTC.

The CDR3 sequence is CASRPPRGQDTEAFF. DNA of the CDR3: TGTGCCAGCAGGCCCCCGAGGGGGCAAGACACTGAAGCTTTCTTT. The chain has TRBV6-6 and TRBJ1-1, with 7 bases aligning to TRBD1. V trimming: 6 bases; J trimming: 3 bases; junction bases outside the gene matches: 10. In germline, CDR1 is MNHNY, CDR2 SVGAGI (reference sequence). The CDR3 loop spans 15 amino acids.

This clone was seen only once. J is TRBJ2-3 and V is TRBV11-1; unclear D gene. CDR3 length: 14 residues. V lost 4 bases, J lost 2 bases, and 10 bases lay in between. The germline CDR1 and CDR2 sequences are SGHAT and FQDESV (reference sequence). This CDR3 is CASSSPTTTDTQYF. CDR3 bases: TGTGCCAGCAGCTCCCCAACGACCACAGATACGCAGTATTTT.

The CDR3 DNA follows: TGTGCCAGCAGCTTAAGCCCTGGACAGGGGGCATGGGAGCAGTACTTC. Residues: CASSLSPGQGAWEQYF. V usage is TRBV11-2 and J usage is TRBJ2-7; the match to TRBD1 covers 11 bases. The CDR3 covers 16 residues. Germline-derived CDR1 and CDR2 are SGHAT and FQNNGV. V shed 2 bases, J shed 7 bases, and the junction held 10 bases outside the gene matches. The variable domain in full, with the rest retrieved from reference TRBV11-2 and TRBJ2-7, is EAGVAQSPRYKIIEKRQSVAFWCNPISGHATLYWYQQILGQGPKLLIQFQNNGVVDDSQLPKDRFSAERLKGVDSTLKIQPAKLEDSAVYLCASSLSPGQGAWEQYFGPGTRLTVT.

The genes are TRBV27 and TRBJ2-5; 10 bases match TRBD1. CDR3 size: 16 residues. Trimming cost V 4 bases and J 4 bases; bases outside gene matches: 9. Germline V CDR1 and CDR2: MNHEY, SMNVEV (reference sequence). In DNA form, the CDR3 reads TGTGCCAGCAGTTCGCCGGGACAGGGGTGGAGAGAGACCCAGTACTTC. Its translation is CASSSPGQGWRETQYF.

For this clone: Distinct nucleotide sequences in the sample also encode this CDR3. The chain links TRBV6-1 to TRBJ1-1; D is ambiguous. CDR1 is MNHNS and CDR2 is SASEGT in the germline V gene. CDR3 length equals 13 residues. V shed 7 bases and J shed 5 bases, with 14 bases lying between them. The CDR3 sequence is CASTPGERTEAFF. The DNA of the CDR3 is TGTGCCAGCACCCCTGGGGAGAGGACTGAAGCTTTCTTT.

The chain links TRBV28 to TRBJ1-6, with D uncertain. The germline V and J ends were trimmed by 5 bases and 6 bases, with 17 bases remaining between them. The CDR3 spans 16 residues. Looked up from germline, CDR1 is MDHEN and CDR2 is SYDVKM. The CDR3: CASSPPGVRANSPLHF. In DNA form, the CDR3 reads TGTGCCAGCAGTCCCCCCGGGGTACGCGCTAATTCACCCCTCCACTTT.

The chain has TRBV5-1 and TRBJ1-6; weak D call: TRBD1 (5 bases). Trimming cost V 2 bases and J 6 bases, with 9 bases left between them. The CDR3 has 14 residues. Germline-derived CDR1 and CDR2 are SGHRS and YFSETQ. The CDR3 loop reads CASSFRQINSPLHF. The CDR3 DNA reads as TGCGCCAGCAGCTTTCGACAGATTAATTCACCCCTCCACTTT.

The V gene is TRBV5-1, the J gene TRBJ2-5; 7 nucleotides agree with TRBD1. The V and J ends lost 3 bases and 0 bases, in that order; junction bases with no gene match: 2. The CDR3 extends over 14 amino acids. Germline values: CDR1 SGHRS, CDR2 YFSETQ. The DNA for the CDR3 is TGCGCCAGCAGCTCACAGGGGTACCAAGAGACCCAGTACTTC. The encoded protein is CASSSQGYQETQYF. The complete variable domain, with remaining parts taken from reference TRBV5-1 and TRBJ2-5, reads KAGVTQTPRYLIKTRGQQVTLSCSPISGHRSVSWYQQTPGQGLQFLFEYFSETQRNKGNFPGRFSGRQFSNSRSEMNVSTLELGDSALYLCASSSQGYQETQYFGPGTRLLVL.

This clone appeared a single time. The J gene is TRBJ2-5, the V gene TRBV7-2; D is unclear. V dropped 5 bases and J dropped 3 bases, with 13 bases sitting between them. There are 14 residues in the CDR3. Germline V lookup: CDR1 SGHTA, CDR2 FQGNSA. In DNA, the CDR3 is TGTGCCAGCAGCCCTGGTAGCACTAAAGAGACCCAGTACTTC. Translating gives CASSPGSTKETQYF.